This TCR beta chain was found in a study of CD8 T cells in Susac syndrome. On the study more broadly: Among sequenced Susac syndrome patients, 5 or 6 had active disease and eight were in remission.

Reverse transcription of 0.5 to 1 ug RNA was performed with random hexamers. TCR beta CDR3 was amplified by immunoSEQ multiplex PCR. This amplification extended across 54 Vbeta and 13 Jbeta segments. TCRdb itself ran the immunoSEQ multiplex PCR reads through MiXCR, one entry per CDR3 protein. This sample has 200,000 to 300,000 distinct CDR3 sequences; less than 96% occur once, and the top ten carry around 0.1%. Blood CD8+ and CD4+ T cells underwent high-throughput TCR beta sequencing. Germline V lookup: CDR1 GTSNPN, CDR2 SVGIG (reference sequence). V was clipped by 8 bases and J by 7 bases, with 15 bases between them. This CDR3 is built from 12 residues.

The chain joins TRBV30 to TRBJ1-5; the D gene is possibly TRBD1 (5 bases). This sequence originates from a human donor with Susac syndrome. Sequencing input: CD4+ T cells from PBMCs. The CDR3 protein is CAVDSGGQPQHF. Here the CDR3 DNA reads TGTGCCGTGGACTCGGGGGGGCAGCCCCAGCATTTT.